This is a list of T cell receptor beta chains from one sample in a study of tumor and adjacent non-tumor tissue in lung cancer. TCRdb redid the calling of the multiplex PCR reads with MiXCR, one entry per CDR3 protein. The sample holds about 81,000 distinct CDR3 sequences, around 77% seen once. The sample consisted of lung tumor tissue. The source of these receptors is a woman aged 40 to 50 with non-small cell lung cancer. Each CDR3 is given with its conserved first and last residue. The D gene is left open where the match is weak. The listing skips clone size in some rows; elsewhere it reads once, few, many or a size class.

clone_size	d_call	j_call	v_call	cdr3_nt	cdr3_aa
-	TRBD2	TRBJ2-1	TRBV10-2	TGTGCCAGCAGTGAGTCAAGGACTAGCACGACCTACAATGAGCAGTTCTTC	CASSESRTSTTYNEQFF
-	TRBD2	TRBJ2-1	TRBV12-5	TGTGCTGGTGAACCCCCGCGGGAGGGCTCCCACGAGCAGTTCTTC	CAGEPPREGSHEQFF
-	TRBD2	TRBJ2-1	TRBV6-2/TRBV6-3	TGTACCAGCAGTGCTAGCGGGGGCTACAATGAACAGTTCTTC	CTSSASGGYNEQFF
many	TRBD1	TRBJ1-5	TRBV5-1	TGCGCCAGCAGCTTGACTGGGACAGGGGTTCAGCCCCAGCATTTT	CASSLTGTGVQPQHF
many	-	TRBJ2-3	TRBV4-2	TGTGCCAGCAGCACCGGGCCCAGTGCTAGCACAGATACGCAGTATTTT	CASSTGPSASTDTQYF
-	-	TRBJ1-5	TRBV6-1	TGTGCCAGCAGTGAGCGTGCGGTACAGGGTCAACCCCAGCATTTT	CASSERAVQGQPQHF
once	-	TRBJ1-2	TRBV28	TGTGCCAGCAGTTATGCCGGGGGCTACACCTTC	CASSYAGGYTF
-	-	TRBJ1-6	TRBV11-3	TGTGCCAGTAGCCCTGACGGGAGCTCCTATAATTCACCCCCCCACTTT	CASSPDGSSYNSPPHF
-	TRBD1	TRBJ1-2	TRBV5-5	TGTGCCAGCGACGCAACGACAGGGGGGGGTGGCTACACCTTC	CASDATTGGGGYTF
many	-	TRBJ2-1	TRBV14	TGTGCCAGCAGCCAAGATCTTGAGGGTGAGCAGTTCTTC	CASSQDLEGEQFF
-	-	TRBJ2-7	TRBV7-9	TGTGTCAGCAGCTTATTCTCCACCTACGAGCTGTACTTC	CVSSLFSTYELYF
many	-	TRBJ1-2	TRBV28	TGTGCCAGCAGTTTTACCGGGGGCTACACCTTC	CASSFTGGYTF
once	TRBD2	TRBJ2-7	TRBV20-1	TGCAGTGCTATCAGTTACAGCGGGAGCTACGTGCAGTACTTC	CSAISYSGSYVQYF
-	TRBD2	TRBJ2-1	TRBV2	TGTGCCAGCAGGGGGACTAGCGGGGGGCAGTTCTTC	CASRGTSGGQFF
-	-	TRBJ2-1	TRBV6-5	TGTGCTAGCAGTTACTCGGTGCTCGCACAAACCTACAATAAGCAGTTCTTC	CASSYSVLAQTYNKQFF
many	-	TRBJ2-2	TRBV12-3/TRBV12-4	TGTGCCACCCGGGACTCGAACACCGGGGAGCTGTTTTTT	CATRDSNTGELFF
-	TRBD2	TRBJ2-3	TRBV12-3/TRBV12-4	TGTGCTAGCGCCCCCCAGGTGTTAGCGGGGATCCATACGCAATATTTT	CASAPQVLAGIHTQYF
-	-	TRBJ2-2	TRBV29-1	TGCAGCGCCAAGATACAGGGAGGGCCCACCGGGGAGCTGTTTTTT	CSAKIQGGPTGELFF
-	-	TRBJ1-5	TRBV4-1	TGCATCAGCAGCCAAGATCTAATGGGGGTCAGCCGCAATCAGCCCCAGCATTTT	CISSQDLMGVSRNQPQHF
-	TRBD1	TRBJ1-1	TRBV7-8	TGTGCCAGCAGACAAACAGGGGGCACTGAAGTTTTCTTT	CASRQTGGTEVFF
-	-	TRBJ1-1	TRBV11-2	TGTGCCATCATCCCTGTGGGCGACTCTGAAGCTATCTTT	CAIIPVGDSEAIF
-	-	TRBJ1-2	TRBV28	TGTGCCAGCAGCCTAGGGTTGAGGTGTTACACCTTC	CASSLGLRCYTF
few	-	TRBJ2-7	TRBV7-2	TGTGCCAGCAGCACTCATAACGGGCCCTACGAGCAGTACTTC	CASSTHNGPYEQYF
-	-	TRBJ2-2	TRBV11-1	TGTGCAATCAGCCCAGGGGGTACTAGCATGGCCGGGGGGCTCTTTTTT	CAISPGGTSMAGGLFF
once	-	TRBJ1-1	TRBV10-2	TGCGCCAGTGGGCGTGGGGACACTGAAGCTTTCTTT	CASGRGDTEAFF
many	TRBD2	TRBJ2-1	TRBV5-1	TGCGCCCGAGCGGGACGTCCCTACAATGAGCAGTTCTTC	CARAGRPYNEQFF
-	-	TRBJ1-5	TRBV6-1	TGTGCCAGCATGGCCACAGGATTCAATCAACCCCAGCATTTT	CASMATGFNQPQHF
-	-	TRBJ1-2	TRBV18	TGTGCCAGCTCACCATTTGACTGGGCCGACGGCTACACCTTC	CASSPFDWADGYTF
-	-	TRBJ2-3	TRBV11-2	TGTGCCAGCGCAGGGGACGTGGGGGATGGGGATACGCAATATTTT	CASAGDVGDGDTQYF
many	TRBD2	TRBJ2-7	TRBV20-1	TGCAGTGCTCCTAGCGGAACCTCCTACGAGCAGTACTTC	CSAPSGTSYEQYF
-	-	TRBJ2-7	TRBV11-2	TGTGTCGGCAGCTTAGATCCCCAGCGGTCCTACGAGCAGTACTTT	CVGSLDPQRSYEQYF
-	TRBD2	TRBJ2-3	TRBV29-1	TGCAGCGTTCTACCCCACGGCCTAGCGGGCACAGATACGCAGTATTTT	CSVLPHGLAGTDTQYF
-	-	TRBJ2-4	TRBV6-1	TGTGACAGCAGTGAAGCGACGGTAAACATTCAGTACTTC	CDSSEATVNIQYF
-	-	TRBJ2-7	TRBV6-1	TGTGCCACCACTAAAGGCACCTACAAGCACTACTTC	CATTKGTYKHYF
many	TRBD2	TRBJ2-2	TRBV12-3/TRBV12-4	TGTGCCAGCAGTAGGACTAGCGGGGGGAACACCGGGGAGCTGTTTTTT	CASSRTSGGNTGELFF
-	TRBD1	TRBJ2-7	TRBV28	TGTGCCAGCAGTCCTGGGACAGGGTCTAGACGATGCGAGCAGCACTTC	CASSPGTGSRRCEQHF
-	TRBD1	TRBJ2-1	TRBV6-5	TGTACCAGCAGCCGGGACAGCAGAGGAAGCTTCCACGAGCAGTTCTTC	CTSSRDSRGSFHEQFF
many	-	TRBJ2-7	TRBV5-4	TGTGCCAGCAGCCTAGGGGGGGCCAACGAGCAGTACTTC	CASSLGGANEQYF
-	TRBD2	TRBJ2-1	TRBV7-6	TGTGCCAGCAGCTCCTACAGGACTAGTCCGTACAATCTTGAGCAGTTCTTC	CASSSYRTSPYNLEQFF
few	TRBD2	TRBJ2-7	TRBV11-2	TGTGCCAGTAGCCACCCCAGGACTAGCGGATATGAGCAGTACTTC	CASSHPRTSGYEQYF
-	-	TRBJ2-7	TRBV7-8	TGTGCCAGCAGTACCGCCGCGGGAAGTAGCAAGCAGTACTTC	CASSTAAGSSKQYF